This is a list of T cell receptor beta chains from one sample in a study of blood T cell repertoires in COVID-19. Some clones are missing from TCRdb's copy, which holds only in-frame ones; the method was immunoSEQ multiplex PCR. Of roughly 410,000 clones in the sample, around nine tenths are singletons; the top ten hold roughly 1.5%. Sequenced: peripheral blood. These receptors came from a woman between 40 and 50 years old with COVID-19, enrolled during active disease. The CDR3 runs from the conserved cysteine through the conserved F or W. The order of the fields is J gene, clone size, V gene, CDR3 protein. Expanded clones get a size class; other rows say once, few or many, or leave the size out.

TRBJ1-5 NA TRBV5-4 CASSLIPGEPQHF
TRBJ2-7 NA TRBV28 CASSLKRLAMNYEQYF
TRBJ2-5 NA TRBV19 CASSMDSQETQYF
TRBJ2-1 NA TRBV27 CASSTSGRGHEQFF
TRBJ2-7 NA TRBV19 CASSARTGMAYEQYF
TRBJ1-1 NA TRBV9 CASSAGSNTEAFF
TRBJ1-5 NA TRBV6-5 CASRTTGLGNQPQHF
TRBJ1-2 NA TRBV29-1 CSVAGQGARGYTF
TRBJ1-2 NA TRBV28 CASSYHERVWNYGYTF
TRBJ1-4 NA TRBV28 CASSFGQGAREKLFF
TRBJ1-5 NA TRBV28 CASSPHRGRNQPQHF
TRBJ1-5 NA TRBV5-1 CASSLGQGADQPQHF
TRBJ2-3 NA TRBV11-2 CASSLELADTQYF
TRBJ2-1 NA TRBV30 CAWMTGLGYNEQFF
TRBJ2-7 NA TRBV4-3 CASSQDGRDRAYEQYF
TRBJ1-5 once TRBV4-2 CASSQGDREGNQPQHF
TRBJ2-2 few TRBV5-1 CASSTRWTGELFF
TRBJ2-1 NA TRBV2 CASVTGTSTDEQFF
TRBJ1-2 once TRBV4-2 CASSPNPTGSAYYGYTF
TRBJ2-7 NA TRBV7-2 CASRGFGGSYEQYF
TRBJ2-1 NA TRBV27 CASSPKKTSGSQKDYNEQFF
TRBJ1-2 NA TRBV7-8 CASSLEGGQYGYTF
TRBJ1-2 once TRBV29-1 CSVEQAPNYGYTF
TRBJ2-2 NA TRBV10-3 CAISEQVLGELFF
TRBJ2-1 NA TRBV29-1 CSADRDSYNEQFF
TRBJ2-4 NA TRBV2 CASKRRPDGNIQYF
TRBJ1-2 NA TRBV12-3/TRBV12-4 CASSSDSVYGYTF
TRBJ1-1 once TRBV15 CATSWVEGNTEAFF
TRBJ2-7 NA TRBV29-1 CSVPNGEGYEQYF
TRBJ1-3 NA TRBV9 CASSVGQGVSGNTIYF
TRBJ2-5 once TRBV7-3 CASSSQSGGETQYF
TRBJ2-3 NA TRBV2 CASSAKLAGVPLTDTQYF
TRBJ1-2 once TRBV28 CASSPARAYGYTF
TRBJ2-1 few TRBV7-2 CASSRSLPSVDEQFF
TRBJ2-1 NA TRBV6-2/TRBV6-3 CASSLSGRAGNEQFF
TRBJ2-6 NA TRBV3-1/TRBV3-2 CASSNSLSVLTF
TRBJ1-5 NA TRBV20-1 CSASPGQLYPNQPQHF
TRBJ2-6 NA TRBV27 CASSLLSGANVLTF
TRBJ2-1 NA TRBV6-5 CASLAEVGGQFF
TRBJ2-7 NA TRBV5-5 CASSFPGSPYEQYF
TRBJ2-7 once TRBV15 CATRDSPAYEQYF
TRBJ2-1 NA TRBV7-2 CASSLDSGGRQFF
TRBJ2-2 NA TRBV3-1/TRBV3-2 CASRLYAAGGNTGELFF
TRBJ1-1 NA TRBV11-1 CASSNTRNTEAFF
TRBJ1-1 few TRBV12-3/TRBV12-4 CASSLEGNTEAFF
TRBJ1-1 NA TRBV6-4 CASSDFRDTLNTEAFF
TRBJ1-1 NA TRBV28 CASSYLERNTEAFF
TRBJ1-5 NA TRBV2 CASREGQGEYSNQPQHF
TRBJ1-3 NA TRBV7-6 CASSLAPGVGNTIYF
TRBJ1-2 NA TRBV7-9 CASRSSESYYGYTF
TRBJ1-5 NA TRBV4-1 CASKQTMNSNQPQHF
TRBJ2-7 NA TRBV5-4 CASSLKRPGSSYEQYF
TRBJ2-2 NA TRBV5-1 CASSSQGELFF